One sample yielded the 20 T cell receptor beta chains listed below, sequenced in a study of identifying expanded T cells in peripheral blood. Here immunoSEQ multiplex PCR was the method, and the copy in TCRdb shows in-frame clones only, minus some. This repertoire shows 60,000 to 65,000 clones, roughly four fifths found once; its top ten account for roughly 19%. The sequencing input was blood. Source of these receptors: a person between 18 and 75 years old in good health.

This rearrangement joins TRBV7-8 to TRBJ1-1, with TRBD1 identical over 7 bases. Per germline, CDR1 SGHVS and CDR2 FQNEAQ. V lost 3 bases and J lost 5; bases outside the gene matches: 15. The CDR3 has 17 amino acids. The CDR3 sequence: CASSFRDTQGWGTEAFF. For the CDR3, the DNA is TGTGCCAGCAGCTTTCGGGACACACAGGGGTGGGGGACTGAAGCTTTCTTT.

This chain uses TRBV10-2 with TRBJ2-3, with a tentative D call TRBD2 (5 bases). V shed 4 bases and J shed 1 base, with 9 bases lying between them. This CDR3 has 14 amino acids. Germline V gene data show CDR1 as WSHSY and CDR2 as SAAADI. The CDR3, as DNA: TGCGCCAGCAGTGGGCAAGCGGGCACAGATACGCAGTATTTT. It codes for CASSGQAGTDTQYF.

V and J are TRBV4-1 and TRBJ1-2, with 9 positions matching TRBD1. This CDR3 has 15 amino acids. Per germline, CDR1 MGHRA and CDR2 YSYEKL. J was trimmed by 4 bases and V by 2 bases; bases with no gene match: 5. In nucleotides, the CDR3 is TGCGCCAGCAGCCAACCGGGACAGGGAATCTATGGCTACACCTTC. It translates to CASSQPGQGIYGYTF.

The chain is built from TRBV5-6 and TRBJ2-1; TRBD2 agrees at 13 bases. The ends lost 0 bases at V and 7 bases at J; junction bases unmatched: 10. CDR3 length equals 18 residues. CDR1 and CDR2 from the germline V gene are SGHDT and YYEEEE. CDR3 DNA: TGTGCCAGCAGCTTGGGGACTAGCGGGAGTGTCTGGATGAATGAGCAGTTCTTC. This codes for CASSLGTSGSVWMNEQFF. Full variable domain (missing parts from reference TRBV5-6 and TRBJ2-1): DAGVTQSPTHLIKTRGQQVTLRCSPKSGHDTVSWYQQALGQGPQFIFQYYEEEERQRGNFPDRFSGHQFPNYSSELNVNALLLGDSALYLCASSLGTSGSVWMNEQFFGPGTRLTVL.

This sequence joins TRBV4-1 and TRBJ2-1, with TRBD2 matching over 12 bases. Germline CDR1 and CDR2: MGHRA and YSYEKL. V lost 5 bases, J lost 2 bases, and 7 bases stayed unmatched. This CDR3 comprises 17 residues. The CDR3 DNA sequence: TGCGCCAGCAGCGCCTCTAGCGGGAGGGGGGCCTACAATGAGCAGTTCTTC. This translates into CASSASSGRGAYNEQFF.

The chain has TRBV5-1 and TRBJ1-4; D is possibly TRBD1 (6 bases). Between the trimmed V and J ends, which lost 6 bases and 0 bases, there was a span of 9 bases. Germline V gene sequence: CDR1 SGHRS, CDR2 YFSETQ. The CDR3 consists of 14 residues. CDR3 amino acids: CASKQGATNEKLFF. The CDR3 region has the DNA TGCGCCAGCAAACAGGGAGCAACTAATGAAAAACTGTTTTTT. The full variable domain, completed using reference TRBV5-1 and TRBJ1-4, is KAGVTQTPRYLIKTRGQQVTLSCSPISGHRSVSWYQQTPGQGLQFLFEYFSETQRNKGNFPGRFSGRQFSNSRSEMNVSTLELGDSALYLCASKQGATNEKLFFGSGTQLSVL.

V is TRBV14 and J is TRBJ2-7, with 7 bases fitting TRBD1. This CDR3 region has 14 residues. Losses at the gene ends were 4 bases for V and 4 bases for J; bases not matched to a gene: 7. Germline V gives CDR1 SGHDN, CDR2 FVKESK. The CDR3 bases are TGTGCCAGCAGCCGCCGAGGACAGGATTACGAGCAGTACGTC. Translation: CASSRRGQDYEQYV.

This chain joins TRBV9 and TRBJ2-2; no definite D call. Trimming stripped 0 bases from V and 0 bases from J, with 6 bases between. Germline-derived CDR1 and CDR2 are SGDLS and YYNGEE. This CDR3 has 15 amino acids. The CDR3 loop is CASSVESTNTGELFF. DNA of the CDR3: TGTGCCAGCAGCGTAGAATCAACGAACACCGGGGAGCTGTTTTTT.

The chain has TRBV5-4 and TRBJ2-7; D call uncertain. Trimming left V 5 bases short and J 3 bases short, with 15 bases between. CDR1 SGHNT and CDR2 YYREEE come from the germline V gene (reference sequence). The CDR3 contains 14 residues. CDR3 protein: CASSTGIGGYEQYF. In DNA, the CDR3 is TGTGCCAGCAGTACTGGGATAGGCGGCTACGAGCAGTACTTC. The variable domain in full, with the rest retrieved from reference TRBV5-4 and TRBJ2-7, is ETGVTQSPTHLIKTRGQQVTLRCSSQSGHNTVSWYQQALGQGPQFIFQYYREEENGRGNFPPRFSGLQFPNYSSELNVNALELDDSALYLCASSTGIGGYEQYFGPGTRLTVT.

The V call is TRBV7-9, the J call TRBJ2-5; 12 nucleotides match TRBD1. V lost 4 bases and J lost 4; bases outside the gene matches: 7. This CDR3 contains 16 residues. Germline assignment: CDR1 SEHNR and CDR2 FQNEAQ (reference sequence). CDR3 DNA: TGTGCCAGCAGCTCGGGGACAGGGGGCGGTGGAGAGACCCAGTACTTC. The encoded protein is CASSSGTGGGGETQYF. The full variable domain, rest sourced from reference TRBV7-9 and TRBJ2-5, is DTGVSQNPRHKITKRGQNVTFRCDPISEHNRLYWYRQTLGQGPEFLTYFQNEAQLEKSRLLSDRFSAERPKGSFSTLEIQRTEQGDSAMYLCASSSGTGGGGETQYFGPGTRLLVL.

This clone is a singleton in its sample. The rearrangement uses TRBV30 and TRBJ1-1; D is unclear. The V gene's germline CDR1 is GTSNPN and CDR2 SVGIG (reference sequence). V dropped 0 bases and J dropped 2 bases, with 7 bases sitting between them. This CDR3 has 13 amino acids. CDR3 DNA: TGTGCCTGGAGTGTGGCACTAAACACTGAAGCTTTCTTT. Protein: CAWSVALNTEAFF.

The chain carries TRBV10-1 and TRBJ2-2; D unresolved. Trimming pared 6 bases from V and 0 bases from J, leaving 8 bases between. The CDR3 consists of 14 residues. CDR1 and CDR2 (germline): WNHNN, SYGVQD (reference sequence). This chain's CDR3 is CASRIHANTGELFF. Here the CDR3 DNA reads TGCGCCAGCAGGATACACGCGAACACCGGGGAGCTGTTTTTT.

The rearrangement uses TRBV7-2 and TRBJ2-3, with unresolved D. V was pared by 4 bases and J by 2 bases, with 13 bases between. CDR1 and CDR2 (germline): SGHTA, FQGNSA. The CDR3 spans 15 residues. The CDR3 nucleotides are TGTGCCAGCAGCTCTGGCGTCCCCTACACAGATACGCAGTATTTT. Its protein product is CASSSGVPYTDTQYF.

The chain couples TRBV7-9 to TRBJ2-4, with no clear D. Germline CDR1 and CDR2: SEHNR and FQNEAQ (reference sequence). V was trimmed by 5 bases and J by 0 bases, leaving 14 bases between them. The CDR3 runs 16 residues. CDR3 in amino acids: CASSPEEALAKNIQYF. The CDR3, as DNA: TGTGCCAGCAGCCCTGAGGAAGCCCTAGCCAAAAACATTCAGTACTTC.

The rearrangement links TRBV5-4 to TRBJ2-3; 7 bases agree with TRBD2. Unmatched junction bases numbered 5, after V lost 3 bases and J lost 1 base. Germline loops: CDR1 SGHNT, CDR2 YYREEE (reference sequence). The CDR3 consists of 15 residues. The CDR3: CASSWTGGGTDTQYF. CDR3 nucleotides: TGTGCCAGCAGCTGGACGGGGGGAGGCACAGATACGCAGTATTTT.

The count of this clone is one. V usage is TRBV4-2 and J usage is TRBJ1-1; D is unclear. In germline, CDR1 is LGHNA, CDR2 YNFKEQ. The CDR3 has 13 amino acids. Trimming stripped 0 bases from V and 1 base from J, with 3 bases between. CDR3 sequence reads: CASSQDPNTEAFF. CDR3 coding DNA: TGTGCCAGCAGCCAAGATCCGAACACTGAAGCTTTCTTT.

This clone was seen a single time. The chain combines TRBV19 with TRBJ2-3; 13 bases agree with TRBD2. CDR1 and CDR2 (germline): LNHDA, SQIVND (reference sequence). Losses at the gene ends were 6 bases for V and 0 bases for J; bases not matched to a gene: 3. The CDR3 has 16 amino acids. The DNA for the CDR3 is TGTGCCAGTAGCTTACTAGCGGGGGGGAGCACAGATACGCAGTATTTT. Translated: CASSLLAGGSTDTQYF.

The sample holds many counts of this clone. The J gene is TRBJ1-2, the V gene TRBV5-1, with a tentative D call TRBD1 (5 bases). Germline V gene lookup returns CDR1 SGHRS and CDR2 YFSETQ. V was cut by 4 bases and J by 3 bases, with 13 bases left in between. CDR3 size: 14 residues. The CDR3 loop is CASSLSGGDYGYTF. The CDR3 DNA follows: TGCGCCAGCAGCCTAAGCGGGGGGGACTATGGCTACACCTTC.

The DNA of the CDR3 is TGTGCCAGCTCACCGCGCCCCAAGGGGAACACTGAAGCTTTCTTT. It yields the protein CASSPRPKGNTEAFF. This rearrangement joins TRBV18 to TRBJ1-1; D remains unclear. CDR1 and CDR2 (germline): KGHSH, LQKENI. Trimming removed 3 bases at V and 1 base at J, with 12 bases between. The CDR3 loop spans 15 amino acids.

V gene TRBV19 combines with J gene TRBJ2-1; D is undetermined. There are 14 residues in the CDR3. Trimming took off 4 bases at V and 5 bases at J, with 12 bases between the two ends. Germline lookup yields CDR1 LNHDA and CDR2 SQIVND (reference sequence). DNA for the CDR3: TGTGCCAGTAGTAGGTACACCCCGGACAATGAGCAGTTCTTC. Protein product: CASSRYTPDNEQFF. The full variable domain, its missing parts supplied by reference TRBV19 and TRBJ2-1, is DGGITQSPKYLFRKEGQNVTLSCEQNLNHDAMYWYRQDPGQGLRLIYYSQIVNDFQKGDIAEGYSVSREKKESFPLTVTSAQKNPTAFYLCASSRYTPDNEQFFGPGTRLTVL.